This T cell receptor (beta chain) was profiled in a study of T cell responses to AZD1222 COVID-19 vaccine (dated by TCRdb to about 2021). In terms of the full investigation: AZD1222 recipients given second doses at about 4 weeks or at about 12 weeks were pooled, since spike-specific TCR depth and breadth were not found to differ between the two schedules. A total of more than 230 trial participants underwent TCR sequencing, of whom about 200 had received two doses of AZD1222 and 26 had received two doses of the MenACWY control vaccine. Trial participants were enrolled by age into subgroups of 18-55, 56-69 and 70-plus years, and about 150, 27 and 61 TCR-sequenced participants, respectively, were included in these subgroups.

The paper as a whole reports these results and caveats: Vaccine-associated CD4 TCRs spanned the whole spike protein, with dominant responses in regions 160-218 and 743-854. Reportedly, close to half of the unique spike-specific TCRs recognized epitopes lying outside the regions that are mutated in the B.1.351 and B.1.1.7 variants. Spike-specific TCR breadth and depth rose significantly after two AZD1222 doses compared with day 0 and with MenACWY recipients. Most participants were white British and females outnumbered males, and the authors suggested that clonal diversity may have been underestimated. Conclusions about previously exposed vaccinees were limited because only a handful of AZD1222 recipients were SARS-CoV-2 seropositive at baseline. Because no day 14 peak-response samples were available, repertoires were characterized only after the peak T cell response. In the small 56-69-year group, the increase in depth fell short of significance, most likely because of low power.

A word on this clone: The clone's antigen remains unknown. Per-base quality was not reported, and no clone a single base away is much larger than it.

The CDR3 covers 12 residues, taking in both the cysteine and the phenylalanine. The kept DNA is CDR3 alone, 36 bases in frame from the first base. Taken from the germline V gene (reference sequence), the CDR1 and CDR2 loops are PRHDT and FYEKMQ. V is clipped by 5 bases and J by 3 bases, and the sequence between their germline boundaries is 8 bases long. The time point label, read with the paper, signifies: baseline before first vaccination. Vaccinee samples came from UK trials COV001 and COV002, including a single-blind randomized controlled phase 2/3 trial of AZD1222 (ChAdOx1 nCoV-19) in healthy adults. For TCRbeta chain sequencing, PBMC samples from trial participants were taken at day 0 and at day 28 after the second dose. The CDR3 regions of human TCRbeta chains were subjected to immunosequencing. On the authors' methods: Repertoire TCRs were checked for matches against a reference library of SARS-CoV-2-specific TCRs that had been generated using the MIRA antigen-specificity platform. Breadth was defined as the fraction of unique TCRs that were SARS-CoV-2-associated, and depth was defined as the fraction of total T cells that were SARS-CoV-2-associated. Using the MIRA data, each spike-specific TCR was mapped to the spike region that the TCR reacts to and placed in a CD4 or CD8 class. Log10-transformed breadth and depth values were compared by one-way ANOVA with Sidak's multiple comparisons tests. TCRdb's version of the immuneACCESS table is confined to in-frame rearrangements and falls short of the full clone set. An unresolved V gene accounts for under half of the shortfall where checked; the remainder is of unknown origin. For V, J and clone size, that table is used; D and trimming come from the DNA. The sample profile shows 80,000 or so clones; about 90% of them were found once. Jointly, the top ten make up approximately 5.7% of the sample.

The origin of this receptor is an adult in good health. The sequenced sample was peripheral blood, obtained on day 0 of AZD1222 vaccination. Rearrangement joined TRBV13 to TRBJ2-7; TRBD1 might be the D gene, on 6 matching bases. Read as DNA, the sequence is TGTGCCAGCAGCGAGACAGGCTACGAGCAGTACTTC. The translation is CASSETGYEQYF.